This T cell receptor (beta chain) was sequenced during a study of T cell responses to AZD1222 COVID-19 vaccine. Germline V gene sequence: CDR1 MNHEY, CDR2 SMNVEV (reference sequence). V dropped 6 bases and J dropped 2; count of bases not matched to a gene: 10. The CDR3 consists of 17 residues. Generated by immunoSEQ multiplex PCR, the TCRdb table keeps only in-frame clones and is missing some. The profile shows approximately 220,000 clones, under 95% of them singletons. This sequence originates from an adult in good health. The specimen comprised peripheral blood, sampled on day 0 of MenACWY control vaccination. This chain uses TRBV27 with TRBJ1-1, with 12 bases fitting TRBD1. CDR3 sequence (DNA): TGTGCCAGCAGGAGACTCGGGACAGGGGGCCGAAACACTGAAGCTTTCTTT. It is translated as CASRRLGTGGRNTEAFF.